Each of the 3 T cell receptor beta chains below was sequenced from the same sample in a study of T cell clonality in common variable immunodeficiency (dated by TCRdb to the mid-2010s). The library was obtained by the immunoSEQ multiplex PCR assay. Here the immuneACCESS table is served through TCRdb, limited to in-frame sequences with V and J called. Missing clones are a known gap in these copies; in checked studies unresolved V genes cover under half, and the rest lacks a known reason. In this sample the table shows tens of thousands of clones, and no singletons are among them. The top ten hold around 3.2% of the sample. Sample: peripheral blood mononuclear cells. These receptors were collected from a person aged 18-70 years in good health.

The sample holds many counts of this clone. The read falls 3 residues short of the CDR3 end, and the missing part is taken from the germline J gene. V usage is TRBV6-2 or TRBV6-3 and J usage is TRBJ1-5, with D possibly being TRBD1 (6 bases). V was clipped by 5 bases and J by 2 bases, with 16 bases between them. The CDR3 runs to 16 residues. Germline-derived CDR1 and CDR2 are MNHEY and SVGEGT. CDR3 sequence reads: CASSGVQGFRNQPQHF. The CDR3 DNA, read in part, is TGTGCCAGCAGTGGAGTACAGGGTTTTCGCAATCAGCCC.

As to this clone: The read falls 3 residues short of the CDR3 end, and the missing part is taken from the germline J gene. The chain is built from TRBV20-1 and TRBJ2-3; tentatively, D is TRBD2 (6 bases). V lost 1 base and J 3 bases, leaving 11 bases between the germline ends. Germline V gene data show CDR1 as DFQATT and CDR2 as SNEGSKA (reference sequence). CDR3 length: 14 amino acids. CDR3: CSARASVGTDTQYF. Incomplete CDR3 DNA: TGCAGTGCTAGAGCTAGCGTAGGGACAGATACG.

This clone has a handful of counts. The CDR3 is cut off 3 residues early in the read; its end comes from the germline J gene. J is TRBJ2-3 and V is TRBV18, with 8 bases lining up with TRBD1. Germline assignment: CDR1 KGHSH and CDR2 LQKENI. CDR3 length: 13 amino acids. The CDR3 loop is CASSRDRQETQYF. Incomplete CDR3 DNA: TGTGCCAGCTCCCGGGACAGGCAAGAGACG. Full variable domain (remainder filled in from reference TRBV18 and TRBJ2-3): NAGVMQNPRHLVRRRGQEARLRCSPMKGHSHVYWYRQLPEEGLKFMVYLQKENIIDESGMPKERFSAEFPKEGPSILRIQQVVRGDSAAYFCASSRDRQETQYFGPGTRLTVL.